One and the same sample provided the 29 T cell receptor beta chains below, sequenced in a study of blood T cell repertoires in COVID-19. Assay used: immunoSEQ multiplex PCR; TCRdb lists only in-frame clones, some missing. Seen here are a few hundred thousand clones, around 86% observed once, and the top ten hold less than 4%. Sample: peripheral blood. The receptors come from a man aged 18 to 35 with active or convalescent COVID-19.

V gene TRBV29-1 combines with J gene TRBJ2-1; maybe TRBD2 (5 bases). The CDR3 runs to 14 residues. The V end was cut by 0 bases, the J end by 2 bases, with 8 bases between. Germline V gives CDR1 SQVTM, CDR2 ANQGSEA. CDR3 residues: CSVEDWRTYNEQFF. For the CDR3, the DNA is TGCAGCGTTGAAGATTGGAGGACCTACAATGAGCAGTTCTTC.

The gene calls are TRBV5-1 and TRBJ1-5, with 9 positions matching TRBD1. The CDR3 has 15 residues. V lost 3 bases to trimming and J lost 3 bases; unmatched junction nucleotides: 4. The germline V gene has CDR1 SGHRS and CDR2 YFSETQ. The CDR3 spells CASSWTGDDNQPQHF. The CDR3 region has the DNA TGCGCCAGCAGCTGGACAGGGGACGACAATCAGCCCCAGCATTTT.

V is TRBV30 and J is TRBJ1-2; D gene unclear. CDR1 GTSNPN and CDR2 SVGIG come from the germline V gene (reference sequence). The CDR3 length is 13 residues. The germline V and J ends were trimmed by 3 bases and 3 bases, with 11 bases remaining between them. CDR3 coding DNA: TGTGCCTGGAGCCAAGACACTTACTATGGCTACACCTTC. It is translated as CAWSQDTYYGYTF.

This clone was recorded only once. In DNA form, the CDR3 reads TGTGCCAGCAGCCCCTCTAGGGGTGGAGAGACCCAGTACTTC. Encoded protein: CASSPSRGGETQYF. This rearrangement joins TRBV6-5 to TRBJ2-5; tentatively, D is TRBD1 (5 bases). Germline V gene data show CDR1 as MNHEY and CDR2 as SVGAGI. This CDR3 is built from 14 residues. Trimming stripped 6 bases from V and 4 bases from J, with 15 bases between.

V and J are TRBV2 and TRBJ1-3, with D unresolved. The CDR3 contains 12 residues. Germline assignment: CDR1 SNHLY and CDR2 FYNNEI. Trimming removed 4 bases at V and 6 bases at J, with 7 bases between. CDR3 DNA sequence: TGTGCCAGCAGTGGGACTAAAAACACCATATATTTT. Its translation: CASSGTKNTIYF.

The CDR3 loop reads CASNGLGDQPQHF. In nucleotides, the CDR3 is TGTGCCAGCAACGGGCTAGGGGATCAGCCCCAGCATTTT. The rearrangement uses TRBV2 and TRBJ1-5; possible D gene TRBD1, 5 bases. Germline V gene sequence: CDR1 SNHLY, CDR2 FYNNEI. This CDR3 contains 13 residues. With 7 bases removed from V and 5 bases from J, the gap between germline ends came to 12 bases.

The V and J genes are TRBV6-5 and TRBJ1-2, with D unresolved. This CDR3 has 12 amino acids. The germline V and J ends were trimmed by 7 bases and 8 bases, with 14 bases remaining between them. Germline V gene lookup returns CDR1 MNHEY and CDR2 SVGAGI. CDR3 residues: CASTPRNGGYTF. The CDR3 nucleotides are TGTGCCAGCACCCCGCGGAACGGAGGCTACACCTTC.

This clone was picked up one time. V is TRBV27 and J is TRBJ2-7; D is perhaps TRBD1 (5 bases). The CDR3 runs 13 residues. Germline lookup yields CDR1 MNHEY and CDR2 SMNVEV (reference sequence). The germline V and J ends were trimmed by 3 bases and 4 bases, with 10 bases remaining between them. This chain's CDR3 is CASSFQGSYEQYF. In nucleotides, the CDR3 is TGTGCCAGCAGTTTCCAGGGAAGTTACGAGCAGTACTTC.

This clone has only one observation. This chain connects TRBV25-1 to TRBJ1-1, with a tentative D call TRBD1 (5 bases). Germline V gene lookup returns CDR1 MGHDK and CDR2 SYGVNS. V was trimmed by 1 base and J by 0 bases, leaving 9 bases between them. The CDR3 consists of 15 residues. The CDR3 loop is CASSEWGEVNTEAFF. CDR3 DNA sequence: TGTGCCAGCAGTGAATGGGGCGAGGTGAACACTGAAGCTTTCTTT.

CDR3 protein: CASSQTGPLFNEQFF. CDR3 coding DNA: TGCGCCAGCAGCCAAACAGGGCCTTTGTTCAATGAGCAGTTCTTC. This rearrangement joins TRBV4-3 to TRBJ2-1; D might be TRBD1 (6 bases). In germline, CDR1 is LGHNA, CDR2 YSLEER. The ends were cut back, 2 bases at V and 6 bases at J, with 14 bases in the middle. The CDR3 is 15 amino acids.

This clone was observed a few times. This chain joins TRBV3-1 (or the pseudogene TRBV3-2) and TRBJ2-7; D call uncertain. The CDR3 runs 11 residues. Germline CDR1 is LGHDT and CDR2 is YNNKEL (reference sequence). Trimming cost V 1 base and J 4 bases, with 2 bases left between them. The CDR3 loop is CASSQAYEQYF. The DNA of the CDR3 is TGTGCCAGCAGCCAAGCATACGAGCAGTACTTC.

The chain has TRBV12-3 or TRBV12-4 and TRBJ1-1; weak D call: TRBD1 (6 bases). CDR3 length: 12 amino acids. Trimming removed 6 bases from V and 7 bases from J, with 12 bases in between. This chain's CDR3 is CASSRTVLEAFF. In DNA form, the CDR3 reads TGTGCCAGCAGCCGGACAGTCCTTGAAGCTTTCTTT.

This clone came up a few times. V is TRBV6-2 or TRBV6-3 and J is TRBJ1-2; 8 bases line up with TRBD1. Germline values: CDR1 MNHEY, CDR2 SVGEGT. V lost 5 bases to trimming and J lost 4 bases; unmatched junction nucleotides: 6. The CDR3 sequence is 14 residues long. This CDR3 reads CASSTSGGGYGYTF. The DNA for the CDR3 is TGTGCCAGCAGTACCTCAGGGGGCGGCTATGGCTACACCTTC.

CDR3 amino acids: CASSEDRARETQYF. The CDR3 DNA sequence: TGCGCCAGCAGTGAAGACAGGGCCCGGGAGACCCAGTACTTC. V usage is TRBV10-2 and J usage is TRBJ2-5; 7 bases align to TRBD1. Per the germline V gene, CDR1 is WSHSY and CDR2 is SAAADI. The CDR3 is 14 residues long. V shed 3 bases and J 5 bases; nucleotides not matched to a gene: 6.

This clone was observed a handful of times. The CDR3 bases are TGCGCCAGCAGCCAAGCAACAGGGGTCCGGTACGAGCAGTACTTC. Its protein is CASSQATGVRYEQYF. The chain links TRBV4-1 to TRBJ2-7; 7 bases line up with TRBD1. V lost 1 base and J lost 4; bases outside the gene matches: 7. From germline, CDR1 is MGHRA and CDR2 YSYEKL. The CDR3 contains 15 residues.

The genes are TRBV5-4 and TRBJ2-3; perhaps TRBD2 as D (6 bases). Trimming removed 6 bases at V and 5 bases at J, with 16 bases between. This CDR3 is 14 amino acids long. CDR1 is SGHNT, CDR2 YYREEE, per germline (reference sequence). The CDR3 region has the DNA TGTGCCAGCACCAAGGGACTCCAGGGAGATACGCAGTATTTT. Residues: CASTKGLQGDTQYF.

The chain joins TRBV4-2 to TRBJ2-2; D is possibly TRBD1 or TRBD2 (5 bases each). Trimming removed 6 bases at V and 7 bases at J, with 6 bases between. The V gene's germline CDR1 is LGHNA and CDR2 YNFKEQ. The CDR3 consists of 11 residues. CDR3 bases: TGTGCCAGCAGGAGGGGCGGGGAGCTGTTTTTT. Amino acid sequence: CASRRGGELFF.

The chain couples TRBV30 to TRBJ1-2; no firm D call. V lost 4 bases, J lost 8 bases, and 14 bases lay in between. Germline V gives CDR1 GTSNPN, CDR2 SVGIG (reference sequence). The CDR3 has 12 amino acids. The CDR3 loop reads CAWMESAGGYTF. The CDR3 DNA is TGTGCCTGGATGGAGTCCGCGGGGGGCTACACCTTC.

This chain links TRBV12-3 or TRBV12-4 with TRBJ2-7, with a tentative D call TRBD2 (5 bases). The CDR3 loop spans 12 amino acids. The V and J ends lost 5 bases and 6 bases respectively, with 11 bases between them. CDR3 in amino acids: CASSMQRVEQYF. The DNA of the CDR3 is TGTGCCAGCAGTATGCAGAGGGTCGAGCAGTACTTC.

This clone is labeled medium-sized. This chain links TRBV12-3 or TRBV12-4 with TRBJ1-1; unclear D gene. Trimming left V 3 bases short and J 1 base short, with 3 bases between. The CDR3 totals 12 residues. The CDR3 DNA sequence: TGTGCCAGCAGTTTGGCGAACACTGAAGCTTTCTTT. This translates into CASSLANTEAFF.

This chain connects TRBV14 to TRBJ1-1, with D possibly matching TRBD1 (6 bases). Germline loops: CDR1 SGHDN, CDR2 FVKESK. The ends were cut back, 0 bases at V and 5 bases at J, with 10 bases in the middle. The CDR3 loop spans 14 amino acids. The CDR3, as DNA: TGTGCCAGCAGCCAAGATATAGGGGGTACTGAAGCTTTCTTT. Protein sequence: CASSQDIGGTEAFF.

This chain connects TRBV19 to TRBJ2-4; D possibly corresponds to TRBD1 (5 bases). CDR3 length: 14 residues. Trimming took off 3 bases at V and 6 bases at J, with 12 bases between the two ends. Looked up from germline, CDR1 is LNHDA and CDR2 is SQIVND (reference sequence). CDR3 region: CASSIPGQRNIQYF. The CDR3 coding sequence is TGTGCCAGTAGTATCCCTGGACAAAGAAACATTCAGTACTTC. The whole variable domain, filled in from reference TRBV19 and TRBJ2-4, reads DGGITQSPKYLFRKEGQNVTLSCEQNLNHDAMYWYRQDPGQGLRLIYYSQIVNDFQKGDIAEGYSVSREKKESFPLTVTSAQKNPTAFYLCASSIPGQRNIQYFGAGTRLSVL.

The V gene is TRBV6-1, the J gene TRBJ1-1, with a possible D match to TRBD1 (6 bases). V shed 1 base and J shed 4 bases, with 28 bases lying between them. The germline V gene has CDR1 MNHNS and CDR2 SASEGT. The CDR3 is 20 amino acids. The CDR3 loop reads CASSEGGSGGHVNLFTEAFF. In DNA, the CDR3 is TGTGCCAGCAGTGAAGGAGGTAGCGGGGGACACGTCAACCTGTTCACTGAAGCTTTCTTT.

The chain has TRBV14 and TRBJ2-7, with 15 bases fitting TRBD2. The junction had 8 bases not matched to a gene; V was cut back by 4 bases and J by 4 bases. The CDR3 has 17 residues. The V gene's germline CDR1 is SGHDN and CDR2 FVKESK. The CDR3 here is CASSLLPGTSGRYEQYF. CDR3 bases: TGTGCCAGCAGCCTTCTACCAGGGACTAGCGGGAGGTACGAGCAGTACTTC.

The chain carries TRBV19 and TRBJ1-1, with 10 bases matching TRBD1. The CDR3 consists of 14 residues. Germline CDR1 LNHDA, CDR2 SQIVND (reference sequence). The junction had 3 bases not matched to a gene; V was cut back by 5 bases and J by 3 bases. Written as DNA, the CDR3 is TGTGCCAGTAGTGACAGGGGGCTAGACACTGAAGCTTTCTTT. It is translated as CASSDRGLDTEAFF.

J is TRBJ2-5 and V is TRBV7-9; 7 nucleotides line up with TRBD2. Trimming took 6 bases from V and 2 from J; bases not matched to a gene: 12. CDR1 and CDR2 (germline): SEHNR, FQNEAQ (reference sequence). There are 16 residues in the CDR3. CDR3 DNA: TGTGCCAGCAGGTGGTCCGGGTCGGGAGGACAAGAGACCCAGTACTTC. Translated: CASRWSGSGGQETQYF.

The chain is built from TRBV7-7 and TRBJ2-2, with D maybe TRBD1 (5 bases). Trimming removed 3 bases at V and 0 bases at J, with 8 bases between. Germline CDR1 reads SSHAT; CDR2 reads FNYEAQ (reference sequence). The CDR3 sequence is 15 residues long. The CDR3 DNA sequence: TGTGCCAGCAGCTTGGGGCTAGCGAACACCGGGGAGCTGTTTTTT. It encodes CASSLGLANTGELFF. The full variable domain, rest sourced from reference TRBV7-7 and TRBJ2-2, is GAGVSQSPRYKVTKRGQDVTLRCDPISSHATLYWYQQALGQGPEFLTYFNYEAQPDKSGLPSDRFSAERPEGSISTLTIQRTEQRDSAMYRCASSLGLANTGELFFGEGSRLTVL.

This clone was seen once. The rearrangement uses TRBV7-2 and TRBJ1-4, with 9 bases fitting TRBD1. Per the germline V gene, CDR1 is SGHTA and CDR2 is FQGNSA. The CDR3 totals 13 residues. After removal of 5 bases from V and 8 bases from J, the junction contained 3 bases not matched to a gene. The CDR3 here is CASSRDREEKLFF. DNA of the CDR3: TGTGCCAGCAGCCGGGACAGGGAAGAAAAACTGTTTTTT.

The rearrangement uses TRBV5-4 and TRBJ2-1; 10 positions match TRBD1. J lost 7 bases, V lost 5 bases, and 0 bases had no gene match. The CDR3 totals 12 residues. Per the germline V gene, CDR1 is SGHNT and CDR2 is YYREEE (reference sequence). CDR3 amino acids: CASRDRGNEQFF. Here the CDR3 DNA reads TGTGCCAGCAGGGACAGGGGGAATGAGCAGTTCTTC.